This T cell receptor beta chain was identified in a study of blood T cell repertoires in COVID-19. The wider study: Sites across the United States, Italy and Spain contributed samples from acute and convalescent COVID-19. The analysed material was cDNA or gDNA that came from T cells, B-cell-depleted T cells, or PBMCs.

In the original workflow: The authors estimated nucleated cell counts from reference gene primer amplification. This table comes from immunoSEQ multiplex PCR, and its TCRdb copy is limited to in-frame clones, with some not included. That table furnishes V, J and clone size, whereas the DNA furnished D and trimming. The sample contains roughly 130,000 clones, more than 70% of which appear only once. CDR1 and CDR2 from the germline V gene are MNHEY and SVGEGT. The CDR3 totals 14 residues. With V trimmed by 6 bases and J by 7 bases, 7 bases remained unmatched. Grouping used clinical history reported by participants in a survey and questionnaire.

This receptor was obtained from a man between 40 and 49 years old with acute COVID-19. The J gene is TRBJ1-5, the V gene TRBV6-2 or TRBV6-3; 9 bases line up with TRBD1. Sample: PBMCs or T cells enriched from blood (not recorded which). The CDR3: CASSPSGTGQPQHF. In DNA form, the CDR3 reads TGTGCCAGCAGCCCCTCGGGGACAGGGCAGCCCCAGCATTTT.